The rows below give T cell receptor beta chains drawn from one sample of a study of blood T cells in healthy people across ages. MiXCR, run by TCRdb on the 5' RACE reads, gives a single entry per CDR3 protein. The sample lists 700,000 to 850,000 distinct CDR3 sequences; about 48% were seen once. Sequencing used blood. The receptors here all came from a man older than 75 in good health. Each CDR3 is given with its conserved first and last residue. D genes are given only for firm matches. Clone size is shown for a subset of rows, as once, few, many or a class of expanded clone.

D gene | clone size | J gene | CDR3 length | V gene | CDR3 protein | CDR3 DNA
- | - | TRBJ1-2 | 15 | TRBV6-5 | CASSSEGLGRRGYTF | TGTGCCAGCAGTTCAGAGGGGTTGGGTCGGCGTGGCTACACCTTC
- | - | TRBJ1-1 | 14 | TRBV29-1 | CSASSGAENTEAFF | TGCAGCGCTTCCTCCGGGGCCGAGAACACTGAAGCTTTCTTT
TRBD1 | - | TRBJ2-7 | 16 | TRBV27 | CASNLPTGFSSYEQYF | TGTGCCAGCAACCTACCGACAGGGTTTAGCTCCTACGAGCAGTACTTC
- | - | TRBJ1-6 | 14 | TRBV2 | CASSATGLNSPLHF | TGTGCCAGCAGTGCTACAGGGCTCAATTCACCCCTCCACTTT
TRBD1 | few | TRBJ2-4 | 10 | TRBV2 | CASSLTGRYF | TGTGCCAGCAGCCTGACAGGGAGGTACTTC
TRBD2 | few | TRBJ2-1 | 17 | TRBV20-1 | CSARVGQAGGSYNEQFF | TGCAGTGCTAGAGTGGGACAAGCGGGAGGTTCGTACAATGAGCAGTTCTTC
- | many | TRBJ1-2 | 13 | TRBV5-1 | CASSFGVNYGYTF | TGCGCCAGCAGCTTCGGGGTGAACTATGGCTACACCTTC
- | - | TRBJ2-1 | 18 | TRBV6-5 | CASSYSIRGSSSYNEQFF | TGTGCCAGCAGTTACTCGATTAGGGGGAGTAGTTCCTACAATGAGCAGTTCTTC
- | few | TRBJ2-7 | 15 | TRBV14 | CASSLDQGAVNEQYF | TGTGCCAGCAGCCTCGATCAGGGCGCCGTCAACGAGCAGTACTTC
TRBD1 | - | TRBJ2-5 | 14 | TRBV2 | CASSGDRGVETQYF | TGTGCCAGCAGTGGAGACAGGGGGGTAGAGACCCAGTACTTC